This T cell receptor beta chain is from a study of beta chain features in type 1 diabetes. Germline CDR1 reads LGHNA; CDR2 reads YSLEER. The ends were cut back, 3 bases at V and 4 bases at J, with 9 bases in the middle. The CDR3 totals 13 residues. This clone was observed a handful of times. Its target is not known. Investigators reverse transcribed all isolated RNA, so they sequenced expressed TCRB transcripts. Clones were read by immunoSEQ multiplex PCR, and TCRdb kept only the in-frame ones, dropping some. The sample has 500,000 to 800,000 clones; 9.5% to 15% are singletons. Study-level findings and limits: A potential influence of HLA type upon TCRB rearrangement remained unresolved herein. When VDJ junctions were examined, type 1 diabetes patients showed fewer insertions and more deletions. Moderately but significantly shorter TCRB CDR3s were found in Type 1 diabetes patients in all four CD4+ subsets.

Every donor had blood drawn once into heparin, 100 to 150 mL on average. CD4+ naive, central memory, regulatory and stem cell-like memory subsets were isolated by sorting on CD45RO/CCR7/CD25/CD127/CD95/CD27. The sequence was obtained from a man aged 30 to 39 with type 1 diabetes. This chain links TRBV4-3 with TRBJ1-2; tentatively, D is TRBD1 (6 bases). Material for sequencing was naive CD4+ T cells from blood. The CDR3 sequence: CASSQDRIYGYTF. In nucleotides, the CDR3 is TGCGCCAGCAGCCAGGACAGAATCTATGGCTACACCTTC.